The 24 T cell receptor beta chains given below trace back to one sample, sequenced in a study of early T cells in non-severe SARS-CoV-2 infection. MiXCR, applied by TCRdb to the 5' RACE reads, yields one record per CDR3 protein. The sample has about 20,000 distinct CDR3 sequences, under 5.5% seen once. The sample taken for sequencing was whole blood. The receptors come from an adult who was a healthcare worker with PCR-confirmed SARS-CoV-2 infection or an uninfected control (not recorded which).

The table lists this clonotype with a few counts. The chain has TRBV30 and TRBJ2-4; D perhaps matches TRBD1 (5 bases). V lost 2 bases and J 4 bases, leaving 9 bases between the germline ends. CDR1 is GTSNPN, CDR2 SVGIG, per germline (reference sequence). The CDR3 is 13 amino acids. The CDR3 sequence: CAWSMGPKNIQYF. The CDR3 DNA is TGTGCCTGGAGTATGGGGCCGAAAAACATTCAGTACTTC.

This clonotype was seen at least ten times. J is TRBJ1-6 and V is TRBV2, with 8 bases aligning to TRBD1. Germline V lookup: CDR1 SNHLY, CDR2 FYNNEI. V dropped 7 bases and J dropped 6; count of bases not matched to a gene: 8. The CDR3 spans 15 residues. Here the CDR3 reads CASTELGQGNSPLHF. The CDR3 nucleotides are TGTGCCAGCACGGAGCTAGGACAGGGTAATTCACCCCTCCACTTT.

This clonotype came up many times. This chain uses TRBV6-4 with TRBJ1-5; 8 nucleotides align to TRBD1. The V and J ends lost 5 bases and 2 bases, in that order; junction bases with no gene match: 5. This CDR3 region has 15 residues. Germline CDR1 is MRHNA and CDR2 is SNTAGT. Written as DNA, the CDR3 is TGTGCCAGCAGTTCACAGGGGGACGGCAATCAGCCCCAGCATTTT. Its translation: CASSSQGDGNQPQHF.

This clonotype was recorded at least ten times. This chain joins TRBV7-2 and TRBJ2-1; D tentatively fits TRBD1 or TRBD2 (5 bases each). V was cut by 1 base and J by 9 bases, with 16 bases left in between. The CDR3 loop spans 15 amino acids. Germline values: CDR1 SGHTA, CDR2 FQGNSA. In DNA form, the CDR3 reads TGTGCCAGCAGCTTAGGGGGGTACCTCTTGAGTGAGCAGTTCTTC. It encodes CASSLGGYLLSEQFF.

The CDR3: CSVHKDMQLAGGTDTQYF. The CDR3 DNA sequence: TGCAGTGTTCACAAGGACATGCAACTAGCGGGGGGCACAGATACGCAGTATTTT. The chain is built from TRBV20-1 and TRBJ2-3; 11 bases map to TRBD2. V lost 7 bases and J lost 1; bases outside the gene matches: 16. The CDR3 contains 18 residues. CDR1 DFQATT and CDR2 SNEGSKA come from the germline V gene (reference sequence).

This clonotype was counted at least ten times. This chain connects TRBV4-1 to TRBJ2-1; D unclear. Trimming took 3 bases from V and 9 from J, leaving 9 bases between them. Per the germline V gene, CDR1 is MGHRA and CDR2 is YSYEKL. The CDR3 runs 12 residues. The CDR3 loop reads CASSQVGGEQFF. The CDR3 DNA reads TGCGCCAGCAGCCAGGTGGGCGGTGAGCAGTTCTTC.

This clonotype showed up just a few times. The chain is built from TRBV6-2 or TRBV6-3 and TRBJ2-7; 8 positions match TRBD1. CDR1 is MNHEY and CDR2 is SVGEGT in the germline V gene. The CDR3 runs to 15 residues. The V and J ends lost 2 bases and 2 bases, in that order; junction bases with no gene match: 5. CDR3 in amino acids: CASSYRQGAPYEQYF. CDR3 in DNA: TGTGCCAGCAGTTACAGGCAGGGGGCTCCCTACGAGCAGTACTTC.

This clonotype was recorded a few times. This rearrangement joins TRBV30 to TRBJ1-1; TRBD1 might be the D (5 bases). This CDR3 is 14 amino acids long. V gave up 4 bases and J gave up 1 base, with 13 bases separating them. Germline loops: CDR1 GTSNPN, CDR2 SVGIG (reference sequence). The CDR3 loop is CAWNFGTGNTEAFF. The CDR3, as DNA: TGTGCCTGGAACTTTGGGACGGGGAACACTGAAGCTTTCTTT.

Only a few counts were recorded for this clonotype. This chain connects TRBV20-1 to TRBJ1-6, with D unresolved. This CDR3 contains 16 residues. V lost 5 bases to trimming and J lost 8 bases, with 22 bases between them. Germline CDR1 reads DFQATT; CDR2 reads SNEGSKA (reference sequence). The CDR3 sequence: CSARTGGSPADSPLHF. The CDR3 nucleotides are TGCAGTGCTCGTACCGGTGGCAGTCCAGCGGATTCACCCCTCCACTTT.

This clonotype occurred many times. This chain uses TRBV5-4 with TRBJ2-1, with D possibly TRBD2 on 5 matching bases. Trimming removed 0 bases at V and 2 bases at J, with 9 bases between. Germline V gene sequence: CDR1 SGHNT, CDR2 YYREEE (reference sequence). The CDR3 has 15 residues. CDR3 residues: CASSLASSAYNEQFF. The CDR3, as DNA: TGTGCCAGCAGCTTGGCTAGCAGCGCCTACAATGAGCAGTTCTTC.

This clonotype was counted between two and nine times. The gene calls are TRBV6-2 or TRBV6-3 and TRBJ1-1; D may be TRBD1 (5 bases). The V gene's germline CDR1 is MNHEY and CDR2 SVGEGT. The V and J ends lost 8 bases and 1 base respectively, with 11 bases between them. There are 13 residues in the CDR3. In DNA, the CDR3 is TGTGCCAGCTCATTGGACAAGAACACTGAAGCTTTCTTT. This sequence encodes CASSLDKNTEAFF.

The genes are TRBV4-2 and TRBJ2-1; 7 bases align to TRBD1. Germline V gives CDR1 LGHNA, CDR2 YNFKEQ. This CDR3 region has 16 residues. Losses at the gene ends were 1 base for V and 8 bases for J; bases not matched to a gene: 11. The CDR3 loop reads CASSQVGTGVFHEQFF. In nucleotides, the CDR3 is TGTGCCAGCAGCCAAGTTGGCACAGGGGTCTTTCATGAGCAGTTCTTC.

This clonotype was counted at least ten times. The junction and the germline gene differ at one end; a read error may be behind it. The chain has TRBV20-1 and TRBJ2-7; TRBD1 matches at 9 bases. CDR1 and CDR2 from the germline V gene are DFQATT and SNEGSKA (reference sequence). The CDR3 length is 15 residues. CDR3 DNA: TGCAGTGCTGGTAGAGGGGACAGGGTCTCCCACGAGCAGTACTTC. It translates to CSAGRGDRVSHEQYF.

By proportion, this clonotype is medium-sized (0.01 to 0.1%). V and J are TRBV7-8 and TRBJ2-3; no clear D. From germline, CDR1 is SGHVS and CDR2 FQNEAQ. Trimming cost V 0 bases and J 0 bases, with 10 bases left between them. The CDR3 is 16 amino acids. CDR3 protein: CASSLALQASTDTQYF. The CDR3 DNA reads TGTGCCAGCAGCTTAGCGCTGCAGGCTAGCACAGATACGCAGTATTTT.

In this sample, this clonotype turned up many times. This chain uses TRBV20-1 with TRBJ2-1; D gene ambiguous. CDR3 length equals 11 residues. CDR1 is DFQATT and CDR2 is SNEGSKA in the germline V gene (reference sequence). The V and J ends lost 1 base and 10 bases respectively, with 8 bases between them. CDR3 sequence reads: CSARASEEQFF. Here the CDR3 DNA reads TGCAGTGCTAGAGCCTCCGAGGAGCAGTTCTTC.

V usage is TRBV20-1 and J usage is TRBJ1-4, with unresolved D. CDR1 and CDR2 (germline): DFQATT, SNEGSKA (reference sequence). The CDR3 extends over 13 amino acids. Deletions cut 3 bases from V and 5 bases from J, with 10 bases between. CDR3: CSASPGPNEKLFF. Here the CDR3 DNA reads TGCAGTGCTAGTCCAGGCCCAAATGAAAAACTGTTTTTT.

The chain links TRBV7-9 to TRBJ1-1; weak D call: TRBD1 (6 bases). CDR1 and CDR2 from the germline V gene are SEHNR and FQNEAQ (reference sequence). The CDR3 is 17 residues long. Deletions cut 5 bases from V and 5 bases from J, with 24 bases between. This CDR3 is CASSRNLGSGHSTEAFF. CDR3 bases: TGTGCCAGCAGCCGAAATTTGGGCTCGGGACACTCGACTGAAGCTTTCTTT.

The rearrangement joins TRBV29-1 to TRBJ1-5; TRBD1 might be the D (5 bases). The CDR3 runs 13 residues. In germline, CDR1 is SQVTM, CDR2 ANQGSEA. The ends were cut back, 5 bases at V and 1 base at J, with 9 bases in the middle. CDR3 nucleotide sequence: TGCAGCGTTACTGACAGCAGCAATCAGCCCCAGCATTTT. The encoded protein is CSVTDSSNQPQHF.

This clonotype was counted ten times or more. This chain joins TRBV10-3 and TRBJ2-1; 8 positions agree with TRBD2. Germline V gives CDR1 ENHRY, CDR2 SYGVKD. V shed 8 bases and J 3 bases; nucleotides not matched to a gene: 9. This CDR3 region has 15 residues. The DNA for the CDR3 is TGTGCCATCTCTGGCGGGGGGCTTATCTACAATGAGCAGTTCTTC. This sequence encodes CAISGGGLIYNEQFF.

This clonotype was observed many times. The J gene is TRBJ1-1, the V gene TRBV20-1, with a tentative D call TRBD1 (5 bases). CDR3 length: 14 amino acids. Trimming shortened V by 1 base and J by 1 base, and 10 bases separated the two germline ends. Germline CDR1 reads DFQATT; CDR2 reads SNEGSKA (reference sequence). The CDR3: CSARVPTANTEAFF. Here the CDR3 DNA reads TGCAGTGCTAGAGTACCGACAGCGAACACTGAAGCTTTCTTT.

The chain recombines TRBV20-1 with TRBJ2-5; D unclear. Germline CDR1 and CDR2: DFQATT and SNEGSKA (reference sequence). V lost 0 bases to trimming and J lost 6 bases, with 17 bases between them. The CDR3 has 15 residues. CDR3 sequence (DNA): TGCAGTGCTAGAGATCCTGTCTCAGCTGGCAAGACCCAGTACTTC. Translation gives CSARDPVSAGKTQYF.

This clonotype was found many times. The V gene is TRBV27, the J gene TRBJ2-7; 8 nucleotides line up with TRBD1. Germline V gene lookup returns CDR1 MNHEY and CDR2 SMNVEV (reference sequence). Trimming at V came to 9 bases and at J to 7 bases, leaving 11 bases not matched to a gene. This CDR3 is 13 amino acids long. CDR3 sequence: CASRGQGDGEQYF. As DNA, the CDR3 is TGTGCCAGTCGAGGACAGGGTGATGGGGAGCAGTACTTC.

This clonotype was seen repeatedly, ten times or more. This chain uses TRBV12-3 or TRBV12-4 with TRBJ1-1; D is possibly TRBD1 (5 bases). The CDR3 spans 16 residues. The V gene lost 6 bases and the J gene lost 0 bases, with 17 bases spanning the gap. CDR3 sequence reads: CASRGAPTDMNTEAFF. CDR3 coding DNA: TGTGCCAGCAGGGGAGCCCCGACAGACATGAACACTGAAGCTTTCTTT.

In its sample, this clonotype was seen many times. This rearrangement joins TRBV10-3 to TRBJ2-5; 7 nucleotides match TRBD1. CDR1 ENHRY and CDR2 SYGVKD come from the germline V gene. The CDR3 has 16 amino acids. V lost 2 bases and J lost 5; bases outside the gene matches: 11. The CDR3 reads CAISEPGTDPEETQYF. The CDR3 DNA follows: TGTGCCATCAGTGAGCCCGGGACAGACCCTGAGGAGACCCAGTACTTC.